This T cell receptor beta chain originates from a study of T cells after posttransplantation cyclophosphamide. Study-level points and caveats: Tissue-infiltrating T cells from skin or gut overlapped little with blood T cells. Donor-recipient repertoire similarity was low at 1-2 months, rising over year one.

Libraries were prepared by immunoSEQ multiplex PCR; TCRdb keeps only in-frame clonotypes and omits some of them. Of 50,000 to 55,000 clones detected, about 86% appear once; the ten largest clones hold about 3%. As for this clone: Its antigen is as yet unknown.

Germline V gives CDR1 PRHDT, CDR2 FYEKMQ (reference sequence). This CDR3 region has 16 residues. The germline V and J ends were trimmed by 1 base and 6 bases, with 16 bases remaining between them. Sequenced sample: PBMCs. V and J are TRBV13 and TRBJ2-1; tentative D call: TRBD2 (5 bases). The sequence was collected from a man aged 25 to 45 with a blood cancer, CMV-positive, and with a related stem cell donor. Here the CDR3 reads CASSLDRRVAGNEQFF. DNA for the CDR3: TGTGCCAGCAGCTTAGATCGTAGGGTCGCGGGCAATGAGCAGTTCTTC.